Below are 14 T cell receptor beta chains sequenced from a single sample in a study of technical replicates of blood from several donors. Data came from immunoSEQ multiplex PCR; TCRdb stores just in-frame clones and leaves some out. The data contain 65,000 to 85,000 clones, around 96% of them singletons. The sequenced sample consisted of T cells isolated from PBMCs. The receptor source for this set is a human donor in good health.

The chain uses TRBV18 and TRBJ1-2; 9 bases fit TRBD1. Germline values: CDR1 KGHSH, CDR2 LQKENI. There are 17 residues in the CDR3. V lost 2 bases to trimming and J lost 4 bases; unmatched junction nucleotides: 11. The CDR3 DNA is TGTGCCAGCTCACCAACGATTGAACAGGGGGCCGTCTATGGCTACACCTTC. Protein product: CASSPTIEQGAVYGYTF.

This clone was seen only a few times. This chain joins TRBV11-3 and TRBJ2-7, with D tentatively TRBD2 (5 bases). V dropped 0 bases and J dropped 3 bases, with 15 bases sitting between them. Germline values: CDR1 SGHNT, CDR2 YENEEA. This CDR3 has 16 residues. CDR3 sequence reads: CASSLDNMGVGYEQYF. CDR3 sequence (DNA): TGTGCCAGCAGCTTAGATAATATGGGAGTGGGCTACGAGCAGTACTTC.

V usage is TRBV28 and J usage is TRBJ1-1; 9 nucleotides match TRBD1. The V gene end was trimmed by 1 base and the J gene end by 12 bases; junction bases not matched to a gene: 3. The CDR3 runs 12 residues. Germline-derived CDR1 and CDR2 are MDHEN and SYDVKM. The CDR3 sequence: CASSLLGQGPFF. In DNA, the CDR3 is TGTGCCAGCAGTTTATTGGGACAGGGCCCTTTCTTT.

The rearrangement links TRBV14 to TRBJ1-3; D gene unclear. Per germline, CDR1 SGHDN and CDR2 FVKESK. The CDR3 runs 13 residues. Trimming took 3 bases from V and 9 from J, leaving 12 bases between them. The CDR3 DNA follows: TGTGCCAGCAGCCAGGTGATTGGAGGCACCATATATTTT. Encoded protein: CASSQVIGGTIYF.

The CDR3 region is CASSFGGELFF. CDR3 sequence (DNA): TGTGCCAGCAGCTTCGGGGGGGAGCTGTTTTTT. The rearrangement links TRBV11-1 to TRBJ2-2; D remains ambiguous. The germline V gene encodes CDR1 SGHAT and CDR2 FQDESV (reference sequence). This CDR3 is built from 11 residues. The V end was cut by 3 bases, the J end by 8 bases, with 4 bases between. The variable domain in full, with the rest retrieved from reference TRBV11-1 and TRBJ2-2, is EAEVAQSPRYKITEKSQAVAFWCDPISGHATLYWYRQILGQGPELLVQFQDESVVDDSQLPKDRFSAERLKGVDSTLKIQPAELGDSAMYLCASSFGGELFFGEGSRLTVL.

The chain joins TRBV27 to TRBJ1-5; D is ambiguous. The V end lost 3 bases, the J end lost 3 bases, and 18 bases lay between the germline ends. Germline values: CDR1 MNHEY, CDR2 SMNVEV (reference sequence). The CDR3 covers 17 residues. Here the CDR3 reads CASSFKVGPGLNQPQHF. As DNA, the CDR3 is TGTGCCAGCAGTTTTAAAGTGGGCCCAGGTCTCAATCAGCCCCAGCATTTT.

V is TRBV5-1 and J is TRBJ2-2; D is possibly TRBD2 (5 bases). The V end lost 0 bases, the J end lost 6 bases, and 12 bases lay between the germline ends. The CDR3 runs 15 residues. Germline CDR1 reads SGHRS; CDR2 reads YFSETQ. The CDR3 sequence is CASSLDGLAPGELFF. The CDR3 bases are TGCGCCAGCAGCTTGGATGGCCTAGCCCCCGGGGAGCTGTTTTTT.

J is TRBJ2-7 and V is TRBV7-8, with 9 bases matching TRBD2. Germline CDR1 SGHVS, CDR2 FQNEAQ. The CDR3 has 15 amino acids. V lost 2 bases to trimming and J lost 3 bases; unmatched junction nucleotides: 5. CDR3 nucleotides: TGTGCCAGCAGCTTACCGGGACTAGCAGACTACGAGCAGTACTTC. Translating it yields CASSLPGLADYEQYF.

The CDR3 DNA sequence: TGTGCCAGCAGTGATAGGGGACTAGCGGGAGGTATAAACGAGCAGTACTTC. Translated, it gives CASSDRGLAGGINEQYF. The chain is built from TRBV6-1 and TRBJ2-7; 15 positions agree with TRBD2. Trimming cost V 3 bases and J 5 bases; bases outside gene matches: 8. The length of the CDR3 is 17 residues. In germline, CDR1 is MNHNS, CDR2 SASEGT.

The CDR3 DNA sequence: TGTGCCAGCTCACCAACCCAGGGTGGGTACGAGCAGTACTTC. This encodes CASSPTQGGYEQYF. The rearrangement uses TRBV18 and TRBJ2-7; tentative D call: TRBD1 (5 bases). The germline V gene has CDR1 KGHSH and CDR2 LQKENI. The CDR3 consists of 14 residues. Trimming pared 2 bases from V and 4 bases from J, leaving 12 bases between.

The chain carries TRBV6-1 and TRBJ1-5; no clear D. V lost 2 bases and J 1 base, leaving 15 bases between the germline ends. Germline lookup yields CDR1 MNHNS and CDR2 SASEGT. This CDR3 region has 17 residues. CDR3 in DNA: TGTGCCAGCAGTGAACCAAGAGGCCCGGGGAGCAATCAGCCCCAGCATTTT. This encodes CASSEPRGPGSNQPQHF.

This chain uses TRBV7-2 with TRBJ1-3, with 8 bases fitting TRBD1. Germline loops: CDR1 SGHTA, CDR2 FQGNSA. The CDR3 length is 16 residues. V dropped 3 bases and J dropped 4; count of bases not matched to a gene: 8. The CDR3 spells CASSLNFRGRGNTIYF. The CDR3 nucleotides are TGTGCCAGCAGCTTGAACTTCAGGGGGCGAGGAAACACCATATATTTT.

V gene TRBV4-1 combines with J gene TRBJ2-7; a possible D gene is TRBD1 (5 bases). The V end lost 4 bases, the J end lost 2 bases, and 15 bases lay between the germline ends. The V gene's germline CDR1 is MGHRA and CDR2 YSYEKL. The CDR3 totals 15 residues. CDR3 region: CASSRVLDNTYEQYF. The CDR3 region has the DNA TGCGCCAGCAGCCGGGTTTTGGACAACACCTACGAGCAGTACTTC.

This sequence joins TRBV5-1 and TRBJ1-4; the D is unclear. Germline V gene lookup returns CDR1 SGHRS and CDR2 YFSETQ. V was pared by 0 bases and J by 0 bases, with 3 bases between. This CDR3 contains 14 residues. CDR3 nucleotides: TGCGCCAGCAGCTTGGACACAACTAATGAAAAACTGTTTTTT. Protein: CASSLDTTNEKLFF.